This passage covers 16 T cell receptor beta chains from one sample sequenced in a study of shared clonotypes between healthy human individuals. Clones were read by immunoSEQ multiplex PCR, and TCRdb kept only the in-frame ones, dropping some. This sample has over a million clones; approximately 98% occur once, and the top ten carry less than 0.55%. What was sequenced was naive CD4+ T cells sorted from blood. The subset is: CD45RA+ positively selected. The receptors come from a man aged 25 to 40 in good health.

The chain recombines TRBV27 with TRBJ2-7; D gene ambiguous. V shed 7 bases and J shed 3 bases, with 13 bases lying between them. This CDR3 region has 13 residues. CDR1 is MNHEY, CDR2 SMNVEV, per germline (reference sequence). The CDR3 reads CASKGQARYEQYF. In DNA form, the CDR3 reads TGTGCCAGCAAAGGGCAGGCCCGCTACGAGCAGTACTTC.

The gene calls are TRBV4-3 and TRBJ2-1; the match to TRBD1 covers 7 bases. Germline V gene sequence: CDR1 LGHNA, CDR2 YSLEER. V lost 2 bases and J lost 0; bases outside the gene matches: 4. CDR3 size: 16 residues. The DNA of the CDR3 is TGCGCCAGCAGCCAATTACAGGGGAGCTCCTACAATGAGCAGTTCTTC. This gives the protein CASSQLQGSSYNEQFF.

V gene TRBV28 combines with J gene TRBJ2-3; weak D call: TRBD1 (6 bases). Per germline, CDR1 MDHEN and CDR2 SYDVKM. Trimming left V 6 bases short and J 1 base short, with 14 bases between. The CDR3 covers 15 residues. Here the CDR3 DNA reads TGTGCCAGCAGCAATGGGGGCGAGGGCACAGATACGCAGTATTTT. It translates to CASSNGGEGTDTQYF.

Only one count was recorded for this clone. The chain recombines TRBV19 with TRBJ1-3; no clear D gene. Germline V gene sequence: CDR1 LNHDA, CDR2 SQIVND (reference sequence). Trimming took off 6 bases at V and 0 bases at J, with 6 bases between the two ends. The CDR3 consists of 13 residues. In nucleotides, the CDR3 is TGTGCCAGTAGAAAGCTCTCTGGAAACACCATATATTTT. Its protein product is CASRKLSGNTIYF.

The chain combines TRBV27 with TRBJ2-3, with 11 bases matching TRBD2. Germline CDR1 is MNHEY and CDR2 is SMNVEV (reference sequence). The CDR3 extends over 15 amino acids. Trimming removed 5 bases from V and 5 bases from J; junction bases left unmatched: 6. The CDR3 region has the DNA TGTGCCAGCAGTGGTCTAGCGGGAGGAAAAGATACGCAGTATTTT. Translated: CASSGLAGGKDTQYF.

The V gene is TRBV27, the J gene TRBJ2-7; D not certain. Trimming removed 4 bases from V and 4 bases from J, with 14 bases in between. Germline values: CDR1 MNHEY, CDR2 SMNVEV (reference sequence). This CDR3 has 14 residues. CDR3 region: CASSSVMFSYEQYF. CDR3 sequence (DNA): TGTGCCAGCAGTTCCGTTATGTTTAGTTACGAGCAGTACTTC.

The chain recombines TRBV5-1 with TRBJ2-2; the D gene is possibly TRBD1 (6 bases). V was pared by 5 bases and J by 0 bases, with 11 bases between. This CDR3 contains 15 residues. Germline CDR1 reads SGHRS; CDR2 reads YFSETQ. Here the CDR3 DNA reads TGCGCCAGCAGGCCTACAGGGCCGAACACCGGGGAGCTGTTTTTT. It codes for CASRPTGPNTGELFF.

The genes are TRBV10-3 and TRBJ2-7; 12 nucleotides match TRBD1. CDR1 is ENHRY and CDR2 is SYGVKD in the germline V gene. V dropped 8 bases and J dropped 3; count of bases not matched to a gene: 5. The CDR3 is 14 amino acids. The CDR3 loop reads CAIGGQGAIYEQYF. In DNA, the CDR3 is TGTGCCATCGGGGGACAGGGGGCCATCTACGAGCAGTACTTC.

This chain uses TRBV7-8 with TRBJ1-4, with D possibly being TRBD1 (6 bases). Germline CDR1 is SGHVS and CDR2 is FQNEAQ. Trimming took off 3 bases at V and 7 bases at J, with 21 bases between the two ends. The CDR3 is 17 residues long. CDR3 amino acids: CASSLGWGHHRFEKLFF. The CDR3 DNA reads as TGTGCCAGCAGCTTGGGATGGGGACACCATCGGTTTGAAAAACTGTTTTTT.

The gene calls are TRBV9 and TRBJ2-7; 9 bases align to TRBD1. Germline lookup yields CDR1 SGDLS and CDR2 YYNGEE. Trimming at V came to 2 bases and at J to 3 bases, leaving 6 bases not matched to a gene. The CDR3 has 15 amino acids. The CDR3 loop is CASSVRGQGSYEQYF. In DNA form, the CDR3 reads TGTGCCAGCAGCGTTAGGGGACAGGGAAGCTACGAGCAGTACTTC.

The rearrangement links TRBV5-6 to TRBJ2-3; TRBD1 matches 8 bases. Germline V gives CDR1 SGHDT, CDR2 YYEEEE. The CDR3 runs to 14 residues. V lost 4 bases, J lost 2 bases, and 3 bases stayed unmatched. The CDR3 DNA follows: TGTGCCAGCAGCCGGACAGGGTACACAGATACGCAGTATTTT. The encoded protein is CASSRTGYTDTQYF.

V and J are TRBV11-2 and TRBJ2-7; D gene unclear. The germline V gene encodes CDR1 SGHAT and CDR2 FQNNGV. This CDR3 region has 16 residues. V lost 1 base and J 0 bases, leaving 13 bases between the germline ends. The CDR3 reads CASSLGDGILSYEQYF. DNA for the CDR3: TGTGCCAGCAGCTTAGGGGATGGGATTCTCTCCTACGAGCAGTACTTC.

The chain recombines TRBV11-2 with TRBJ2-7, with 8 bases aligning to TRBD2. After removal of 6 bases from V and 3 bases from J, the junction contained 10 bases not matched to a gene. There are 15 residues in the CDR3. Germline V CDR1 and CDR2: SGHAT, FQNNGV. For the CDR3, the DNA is TGTGCCAGCAGAGCAACGGGCGGGAGGATCTACGAGCAGTACTTC. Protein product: CASRATGGRIYEQYF.

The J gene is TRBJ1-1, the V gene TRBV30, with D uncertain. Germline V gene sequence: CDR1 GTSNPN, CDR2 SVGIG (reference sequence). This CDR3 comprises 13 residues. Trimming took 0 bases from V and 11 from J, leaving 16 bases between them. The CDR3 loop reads CAWSVSGAIPAFF. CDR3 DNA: TGTGCCTGGAGTGTATCGGGCGCCATTCCGGCTTTCTTT.

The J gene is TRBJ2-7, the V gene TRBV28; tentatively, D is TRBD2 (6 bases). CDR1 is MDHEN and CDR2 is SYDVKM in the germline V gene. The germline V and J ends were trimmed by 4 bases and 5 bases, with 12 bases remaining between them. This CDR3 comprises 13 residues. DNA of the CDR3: TGTGCCAGCAGTTCCCCCAGGGAGGACGAGCAGTACTTC. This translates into CASSSPREDEQYF.

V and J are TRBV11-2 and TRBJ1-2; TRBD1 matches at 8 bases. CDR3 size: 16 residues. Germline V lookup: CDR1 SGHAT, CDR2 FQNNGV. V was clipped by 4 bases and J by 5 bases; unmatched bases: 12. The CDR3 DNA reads TGTGCCAGCAGCTCCACCCGGACAGGGCGACAGTATGGCTACACCTTC. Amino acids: CASSSTRTGRQYGYTF.